The present entry profiles one T cell receptor (beta chain) with its context. The antigen is undetermined. This entry comes from a study of beta chain features in type 1 diabetes. Whole-study context: Age, gender and cell yields were similar between patients and healthy donors.

Expressed TCRB transcripts got sequenced, as all isolated RNA was reverse transcribed. This table comes from immunoSEQ multiplex PCR, and its TCRdb copy is limited to in-frame clones, with some not included. This table has around 250,000 clones, around 14% appearing once. General study findings and limits: Insertions at VDJ junctions were less frequent in type 1 diabetes patients. These patients also deleted more nucleotides at the same junctions. Shorter templates might be favored by PCR, equally in patients and controls. TCRB CDR3s from Type 1 diabetes patients were moderately but significantly shorter in all four CD4+ subsets. In cDNA sequencing, cells with high TCR expression could be over-represented.

The material sequenced was naive CD4+ T cells from blood. This TCR came from a man between 25 and 39 years old with type 1 diabetes.

The CDR3 reads CASTQYSGNTEAFF. For the CDR3, the DNA is TGTGCCAGTACTCAATATTCCGGGAACACTGAAGCTTTCTTT. The chain couples TRBV19 to TRBJ1-1; D is ambiguous. Per germline, CDR1 LNHDA and CDR2 SQIVND (reference sequence). With 7 bases removed from V and 1 base from J, the gap between germline ends came to 13 bases. CDR3 length: 14 residues.